This TCR beta chain was sequenced in a study of shared clonotypes between healthy human individuals. Germline V gives CDR1 SGHRS, CDR2 YFSETQ. V was clipped by 1 base and J by 4 bases; unmatched bases: 5. CDR3 size: 14 residues. Assay used: immunoSEQ multiplex PCR; TCRdb lists only in-frame clones, some missing. The data show over 2 million clones, with 85% to 95% seen just once and 0.37% held by the top ten. This sequence was found in a man aged 18 to 30 in good health. Some clones in this sample may be carry-over from other donors' samples. The V call is TRBV5-1, the J call TRBJ2-7; 7 positions match TRBD1. The source material was naive CD4+ T cells from PBMCs. Stated subset: CD45RA+ positively selected. The CDR3 sequence: CASSLTPGQYEQYF. CDR3 coding DNA: TGCGCCAGCAGCTTGACCCCGGGACAGTACGAGCAGTACTTC.